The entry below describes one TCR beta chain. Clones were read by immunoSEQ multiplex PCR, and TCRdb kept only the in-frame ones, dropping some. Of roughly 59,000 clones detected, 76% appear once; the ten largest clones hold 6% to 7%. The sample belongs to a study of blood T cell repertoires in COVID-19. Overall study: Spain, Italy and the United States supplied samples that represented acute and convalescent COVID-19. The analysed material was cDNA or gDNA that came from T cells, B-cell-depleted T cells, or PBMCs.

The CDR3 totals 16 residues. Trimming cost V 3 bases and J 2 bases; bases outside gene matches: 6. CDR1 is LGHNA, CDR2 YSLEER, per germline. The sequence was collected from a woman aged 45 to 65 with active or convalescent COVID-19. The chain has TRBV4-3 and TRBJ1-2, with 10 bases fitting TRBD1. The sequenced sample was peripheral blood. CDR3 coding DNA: TGCGCCAGCAGCCAGAGCTCGGGACAGGGGAACTATGGCTACACCTTC. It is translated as CASSQSSGQGNYGYTF.